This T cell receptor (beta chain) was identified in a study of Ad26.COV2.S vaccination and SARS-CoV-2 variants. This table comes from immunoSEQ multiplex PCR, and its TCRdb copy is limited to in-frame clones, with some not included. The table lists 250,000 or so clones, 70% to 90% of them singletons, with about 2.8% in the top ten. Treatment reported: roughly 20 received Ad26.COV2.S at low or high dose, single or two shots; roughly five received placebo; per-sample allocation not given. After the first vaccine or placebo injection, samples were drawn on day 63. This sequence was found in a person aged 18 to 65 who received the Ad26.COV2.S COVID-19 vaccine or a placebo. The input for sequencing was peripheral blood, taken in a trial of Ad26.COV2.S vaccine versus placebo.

The CDR3 is CASSQDGPGSDTQYF. In DNA form, the CDR3 reads TGCGCCAGCAGCCAAGATGGCCCAGGTTCAGATACGCAGTATTTT. This chain connects TRBV4-3 to TRBJ2-3; D unresolved. V was pared by 0 bases and J by 4 bases, with 11 bases between. From germline, CDR1 is LGHNA and CDR2 YSLEER. This CDR3 is built from 15 residues.